These 24 T cell receptor beta chains were all obtained from the same sample, sequenced in a study of shared clonotypes between healthy human individuals (dated by TCRdb to the early 2020s). The receptor library was made with the immunoSEQ multiplex PCR assay. As stored in TCRdb, this immuneACCESS dataset retains in-frame rearrangements with V and J assigned. A fraction of the clones does not appear; measured against another copy, unresolved V genes explain less than half of the discrepancy, and the remainder lacks a known reason. This sample holds about 2.3 million clones; 92% were observed only once. The ten largest make up 0.37% of the sample. Input material: naive CD4+ T cells from PBMCs. What the cell subset or site label conveys for this sample: CD45RA+ positively selected. These receptors were taken from a man between 18 and 29 years old in good health. Some clones in this sample may be carry-over from other donors' samples.

The chain links TRBV6-4 to TRBJ1-5; 7 bases map to TRBD1. The V segment lost 6 bases and the J segment 7 bases; nucleotides outside the gene matches: 9. Germline-derived CDR1 and CDR2 are MRHNA and SNTAGT. CDR3 length: 14 amino acids. CDR3 DNA: TGTGCCAGCAGCGAGGGGGCGGGGGGCCAGCCCCAGCATTTT. This gives the protein CASSEGAGGQPQHF.

The gene calls are TRBV9 and TRBJ2-2; no definite D call. CDR1 is SGDLS, CDR2 YYNGEE, per germline. The CDR3 consists of 14 residues. Trimming cost V 0 bases and J 6 bases, with 9 bases left between them. The CDR3 region is CASSVAPWAGELFF. In DNA, the CDR3 is TGTGCCAGCAGCGTAGCCCCCTGGGCCGGGGAGCTGTTTTTT.

The rearrangement links TRBV7-9 to TRBJ2-3; D perhaps matches TRBD1 (5 bases). V lost 7 bases, J lost 6 bases, and 20 bases lay in between. The germline V gene encodes CDR1 SEHNR and CDR2 FQNEAQ (reference sequence). There are 15 residues in the CDR3. CDR3 nucleotide sequence: TGTGCCAGCACCACTTTGGGGCAAGCAGGGGATACGCAGTATTTT. This sequence encodes CASTTLGQAGDTQYF.

Worth noting for this clone: Different DNA sequences within this sample yield the same CDR3. The chain has TRBV9 and TRBJ1-2; the D is unclear. The germline V gene encodes CDR1 SGDLS and CDR2 YYNGEE. The CDR3 is made up of 13 amino acids. Deletions cut 0 bases from V and 1 base from J, with 4 bases between. The CDR3 here is CASSVDSNYGYTF. CDR3 nucleotides: TGTGCCAGCAGCGTAGATAGTAACTATGGCTACACCTTC.

The CDR3 coding sequence is TGTGCCTGGAGTGCTTCCCCCCCACGGGGGCACATCGAGCAGTACTTC. This codes for CAWSASPPRGHIEQYF. The V gene is TRBV30, the J gene TRBJ2-7; possibly TRBD1 or TRBD2 for D (6 bases each). Per the germline V gene, CDR1 is GTSNPN and CDR2 is SVGIG (reference sequence). The CDR3 has 16 amino acids. Trimming took off 1 base at V and 6 bases at J, with 22 bases between the two ends.

The chain couples TRBV28 to TRBJ1-5, with unresolved D. Trimming took 8 bases from V and 9 from J, leaving 14 bases between them. Per germline, CDR1 MDHEN and CDR2 SYDVKM. This CDR3 contains 12 residues. The CDR3 nucleotides are TGTGCCAGCGGGAGACGGTTCGGGCCCCAGCATTTT. Its translation is CASGRRFGPQHF.

This clone appeared a single time. V usage is TRBV6-1 and J usage is TRBJ1-1; 7 bases line up with TRBD1. The CDR3 is 15 amino acids. Germline V CDR1 and CDR2: MNHNS, SASEGT. Trimming cost V 4 bases and J 4 bases; bases outside gene matches: 9. The CDR3 is CASSGQGWGSTEAFF. The CDR3 region has the DNA TGTGCCAGCAGTGGACAGGGCTGGGGTAGCACTGAAGCTTTCTTT.

The chain carries TRBV6-5 and TRBJ2-7; D assignment may be TRBD1 or TRBD2 (6 bases each). This CDR3 is 15 amino acids long. Germline CDR1 is MNHEY and CDR2 is SVGAGI. Trimming pared 3 bases from V and 2 bases from J, leaving 14 bases between. As DNA, the CDR3 is TGTGCCAGCAGTTATTGGGGGGCTTCTCCCTACGAGCAGTACTTC. Encoded protein: CASSYWGASPYEQYF.

The chain recombines TRBV6-6 with TRBJ2-5, with TRBD2 matching over 8 bases. Germline CDR1 is MNHNY and CDR2 is SVGAGI (reference sequence). There are 16 residues in the CDR3. With V trimmed by 7 bases and J by 1 base, 11 bases remained unmatched. CDR3 coding DNA: TGTGCCAGCAACAGTTATCCGGGGGGGGGCCAAGAGACCCAGTACTTC. Its protein is CASNSYPGGGQETQYF.

This chain uses TRBV12-5 with TRBJ2-2, with TRBD2 identical over 14 bases. J was trimmed by 4 bases and V by 7 bases; bases with no gene match: 20. Germline V lookup: CDR1 LGHNT, CDR2 FRNRAP. The CDR3 spans 21 residues. The CDR3 reads CASVSSAGTSGRRGITGELFF. The CDR3 DNA reads TGTGCTAGTGTTTCAAGCGCCGGGACTAGCGGGAGAAGGGGGATCACCGGGGAGCTGTTTTTT.

This clone was observed a single time. The chain links TRBV5-1 to TRBJ2-2; 10 bases fit TRBD2. Losses at the gene ends were 4 bases for V and 6 bases for J; bases not matched to a gene: 6. This CDR3 region has 15 residues. CDR1 and CDR2 from the germline V gene are SGHRS and YFSETQ. The CDR3 DNA follows: TGCGCCAGCAGCCCCCTAGCGGGAGTACCCGGGGAGCTGTTTTTT. It specifies CASSPLAGVPGELFF.

This clone was seen a handful of times. The chain couples TRBV28 to TRBJ1-3, with unresolved D. Germline V CDR1 and CDR2: MDHEN, SYDVKM. Trimming removed 6 bases from V and 4 bases from J, with 19 bases in between. This CDR3 region has 16 residues. CDR3 amino acids: CASRSPGAYQGNTIYF. The CDR3 nucleotides are TGTGCCAGCAGATCTCCGGGAGCTTATCAAGGAAACACCATATATTTT.

The count of this clone is one. In DNA, the CDR3 is TGCAGCGTTGAAATTCGGGGGAACACTGAAGCTTTCTTT. Encoded protein: CSVEIRGNTEAFF. This chain connects TRBV29-1 to TRBJ1-1; no definite D call. The CDR3 is 13 residues long. Germline CDR1 SQVTM, CDR2 ANQGSEA. Trimming stripped 2 bases from V and 1 base from J, with 8 bases between.

This clone was seen a single time. This chain joins TRBV5-6 and TRBJ1-2; 7 bases are shared with TRBD1. This CDR3 contains 14 residues. The V segment lost 3 bases and the J segment 2 bases; nucleotides outside the gene matches: 4. The germline CDR1 and CDR2 sequences are SGHDT and YYEEEE. CDR3 in amino acids: CASSSLTGNYGYTF. The CDR3 nucleotides read TGTGCCAGCAGCTCGTTGACAGGGAACTATGGCTACACCTTC.

The chain joins TRBV4-1 to TRBJ2-5; 11 nucleotides agree with TRBD2. J was trimmed by 3 bases and V by 4 bases; bases with no gene match: 10. From germline, CDR1 is MGHRA and CDR2 YSYEKL. There are 17 residues in the CDR3. As DNA, the CDR3 is TGCGCCAGCAGCCTAACCCGACTAGCGGGACCGGAAGAGACCCAGTACTTC. Amino acid sequence: CASSLTRLAGPEETQYF.

CDR3 DNA: TGCGCCAGCAGCTCAGCATGGGCTGGGGCCAACGTCCTGACTTTC. Protein sequence: CASSSAWAGANVLTF. The chain carries TRBV5-1 and TRBJ2-6; no definite D call. The germline gives CDR1 SGHRS, CDR2 YFSETQ. V gave up 3 bases and J gave up 2 bases, with 9 bases separating them. The CDR3 has 15 residues.

The chain employs TRBV5-1 and TRBJ1-5; tentative D call: TRBD1 (6 bases). The V end was cut by 1 base, the J end by 3 bases, with 14 bases between. The CDR3 is made up of 16 amino acids. Looked up from germline, CDR1 is SGHRS and CDR2 is YFSETQ. The CDR3 is CASSLMGGANNQPQHF. CDR3 coding DNA: TGCGCCAGCAGCTTGATGGGGGGCGCGAACAATCAGCCCCAGCATTTT.

This chain links TRBV4-1 with TRBJ1-4; D is perhaps TRBD1 (5 bases). The germline CDR1 and CDR2 sequences are MGHRA and YSYEKL. V was cut by 1 base and J by 8 bases, with 11 bases left in between. The CDR3 has 14 residues. The CDR3 loop reads CASSQGSGREKLFF. In DNA form, the CDR3 reads TGCGCCAGCAGCCAAGGGTCAGGGAGGGAAAAACTGTTTTTT.

V usage is TRBV5-1 and J usage is TRBJ1-1, with unresolved D. CDR3 length: 16 amino acids. Germline V gene sequence: CDR1 SGHRS, CDR2 YFSETQ. Trimming took 4 bases from V and 4 from J, leaving 20 bases between them. For the CDR3, the DNA is TGCGCCAGCAGCCAGACCGGCCACCCAGTGGGCACTGAAGCTTTCTTT. Encoded protein: CASSQTGHPVGTEAFF. The entire variable domain, with the rest obtained from reference TRBV5-1 and TRBJ1-1, is as follows: KAGVTQTPRYLIKTRGQQVTLSCSPISGHRSVSWYQQTPGQGLQFLFEYFSETQRNKGNFPGRFSGRQFSNSRSEMNVSTLELGDSALYLCASSQTGHPVGTEAFFGQGTRLTVV.

The chain couples TRBV29-1 to TRBJ2-1; D may be TRBD2 (6 bases). V dropped 0 bases and J dropped 4 bases, with 19 bases sitting between them. CDR3 length: 17 residues. CDR1 and CDR2 from the germline V gene are SQVTM and ANQGSEA. The CDR3 coding sequence is TGCAGCGTTGAAGATGTGCGTGCCGGGACTCGGTACAATGAGCAGTTCTTC. Amino acid sequence: CSVEDVRAGTRYNEQFF.

The rearrangement uses TRBV15 and TRBJ2-6; D possibly corresponds to TRBD2 (6 bases). Trimming cost V 4 bases and J 4 bases, with 14 bases left between them. The CDR3 loop spans 16 amino acids. The V gene's germline CDR1 is LNHNV and CDR2 YYDKDF (reference sequence). CDR3: CATSTWHGRGANVLTF. DNA for the CDR3: TGTGCCACCAGCACCTGGCACGGGAGAGGGGCCAACGTCCTGACTTTC. Full variable domain (missing parts from reference TRBV15 and TRBJ2-6): DAMVIQNPRYQVTQFGKPVTLSCSQTLNHNVMYWYQQKSSQAPKLLFHYYDKDFNNEADTPDNFQSRRPNTSFCFLDIRSPGLGDTAMYLCATSTWHGRGANVLTFGAGSRLTVL.

The V call is TRBV9, the J call TRBJ2-3; 9 bases fit TRBD2. The germline CDR1 and CDR2 sequences are SGDLS and YYNGEE. V lost 0 bases, J lost 5 bases, and 4 bases stayed unmatched. CDR3 length: 15 amino acids. CDR3 DNA sequence: TGTGCCAGCAGCGTAGTCTCAGCGGGAGGAGATACGCAGTATTTT. Translating it yields CASSVVSAGGDTQYF.

Points on this clone: The sample contains more than one DNA sequence encoding this CDR3. The rearrangement links TRBV5-1 to TRBJ1-5; D perhaps matches TRBD1 (5 bases). CDR1 and CDR2 (germline): SGHRS, YFSETQ. With 2 bases removed from V and 5 bases from J, the gap between germline ends came to 11 bases. The CDR3 consists of 14 residues. The CDR3 bases are TGCGCCAGCAGCTTAGAGGGGCCCTATCAGCCCCAGCATTTT. Its protein is CASSLEGPYQPQHF.

The chain has TRBV25-1 and TRBJ2-1, with D maybe TRBD2 (5 bases). From germline, CDR1 is MGHDK and CDR2 SYGVNS. Deletions cut 5 bases from V and 3 bases from J, with 17 bases between. The CDR3 runs to 16 residues. CDR3 in amino acids: CASSKNGNQLYNEQFF. CDR3 DNA sequence: TGTGCCAGCAGTAAAAACGGGAACCAGCTCTACAATGAGCAGTTCTTC.